Below, 28 T cell receptor beta chains from the same sample are listed, as sequenced in a study of cytomegalovirus exposure and HLA in healthy donors. Vbeta (60) and Jbeta (13) primers were used in the PCR. The method was immunoSEQ multiplex PCR; TCRdb's version includes in-frame clones alone and lacks a portion of them. The data hold 90,000 to 140,000 clones, with about 15% observed a single time. The sequenced sample consisted of PBMCs. The origin of the receptors is a female donor in good health and CMV-seronegative.

This clone was observed a few times. The gene calls are TRBV30 and TRBJ2-5; TRBD2 aligns across 8 bases. This CDR3 contains 15 residues. The V and J ends lost 0 bases and 4 bases, in that order; junction bases with no gene match: 7. Germline V gene sequence: CDR1 GTSNPN, CDR2 SVGIG (reference sequence). The CDR3 region has the DNA TGTGCCTGGAGTGTACTGGCGGGGGGCGGAGAGACCCAGTACTTC. This encodes CAWSVLAGGGETQYF.

The chain carries TRBV11-2 and TRBJ2-1, with 10 bases matching TRBD1. The CDR3 covers 15 residues. Unmatched junction bases numbered 2, after V lost 5 bases and J lost 1 base. The V gene's germline CDR1 is SGHAT and CDR2 FQNNGV. The DNA of the CDR3 is TGTGCCAGCAGCCCGGACAGGGGGTCCTACAATGAGCAGTTCTTC. Translation: CASSPDRGSYNEQFF.

The V gene is TRBV27, the J gene TRBJ1-1; D remains ambiguous. CDR1 MNHEY and CDR2 SMNVEV come from the germline V gene (reference sequence). There are 15 residues in the CDR3. V was pared by 2 bases and J by 4 bases, with 14 bases between. In DNA form, the CDR3 reads TGTGCCAGCAGTTTAATTCGTGTCAGGCCCACTGAAGCTTTCTTT. Translating gives CASSLIRVRPTEAFF.

The chain has TRBV30 and TRBJ2-2, with D hard to call. Trimming left V 6 bases short and J 3 bases short, with 14 bases between. The length of the CDR3 is 14 residues. CDR1 GTSNPN and CDR2 SVGIG come from the germline V gene (reference sequence). DNA for the CDR3: TGTGCCTGCCGAACCTATAAAGACACCGGGGAGCTGTTTTTT. Protein sequence: CACRTYKDTGELFF.

The V call is TRBV25-1, the J call TRBJ1-6, with a tentative D call TRBD1 (6 bases). CDR3 size: 16 residues. V lost 3 bases to trimming and J lost 2 bases, with 11 bases between them. Germline CDR1 and CDR2: MGHDK and SYGVNS. The CDR3 nucleotides read TGTGCCAGCAGTGACATCAGGGACACCTATAATTCACCCCTCCACTTT. It specifies CASSDIRDTYNSPLHF.

This clone was counted between two and nine times. V gene TRBV6-5 combines with J gene TRBJ1-4; TRBD1 agrees at 7 bases. J gave up 8 bases and V 5 bases, and 11 bases lay outside the gene matches. CDR1 and CDR2 (germline): MNHEY, SVGAGI. The CDR3 is made up of 15 amino acids. The CDR3 loop reads CASSPSFGTAEKLFF. CDR3 DNA: TGTGCCAGCAGTCCCTCGTTCGGGACAGCGGAAAAACTGTTTTTT.

This clone has more than one count but fewer than ten. The chain combines TRBV28 with TRBJ2-5, with no clear D. V lost 6 bases and J lost 2, with 22 bases in between. The CDR3 contains 17 residues. CDR1 and CDR2 from the germline V gene are MDHEN and SYDVKM. CDR3 sequence reads: CASSPPRRRYQQETQYF. The CDR3 coding sequence is TGTGCCAGCAGCCCCCCCCGACGGCGGTACCAACAAGAGACCCAGTACTTC.

This clone was counted a few times. The genes are TRBV5-4 and TRBJ2-7; the match to TRBD2 covers 15 bases. The V segment lost 1 base and the J segment 3 bases; nucleotides outside the gene matches: 2. Germline lookup yields CDR1 SGHNT and CDR2 YYREEE (reference sequence). This CDR3 comprises 16 residues. The CDR3 sequence is CASSLPGLAGGYEQYF. The CDR3 nucleotides read TGTGCCAGCAGCTTGCCGGGACTAGCGGGGGGCTACGAGCAGTACTTC. The variable domain in full, with the rest retrieved from reference TRBV5-4 and TRBJ2-7, is ETGVTQSPTHLIKTRGQQVTLRCSSQSGHNTVSWYQQALGQGPQFIFQYYREEENGRGNFPPRFSGLQFPNYSSELNVNALELDDSALYLCASSLPGLAGGYEQYFGPGTRLTVT.

The chain recombines TRBV29-1 with TRBJ1-3; D is possibly TRBD1 (6 bases). V lost 7 bases and J lost 2, with 12 bases in between. The CDR3 contains 13 residues. Germline V CDR1 and CDR2: SQVTM, ANQGSEA. CDR3 in DNA: TGCAGCGCCGAAGCAGGGGCTGGAAACACCATATATTTT. Residues: CSAEAGAGNTIYF.

This clone appeared a few times. This chain joins TRBV11-2 and TRBJ2-2; TRBD1 matches at 7 bases. The CDR3 totals 15 residues. CDR1 is SGHAT and CDR2 is FQNNGV in the germline V gene. V shed 6 bases and J 4 bases; nucleotides not matched to a gene: 8. The CDR3 DNA is TGTGCCAGCAGAAGGCCGGGACAGAGCACCGGGGAGCTGTTTTTT. Its translation is CASRRPGQSTGELFF. Using reference TRBV11-2 and TRBJ2-2 for the parts outside the CDR3, the full variable domain is EAGVAQSPRYKIIEKRQSVAFWCNPISGHATLYWYQQILGQGPKLLIQFQNNGVVDDSQLPKDRFSAERLKGVDSTLKIQPAKLEDSAVYLCASRRPGQSTGELFFGEGSRLTVL.

The chain couples TRBV6-5 to TRBJ2-7; 7 nucleotides agree with TRBD1. The CDR3 covers 15 residues. The trim removed 6 bases at V and 6 bases at J, leaving 14 bases unmatched. The germline gives CDR1 MNHEY, CDR2 SVGAGI. The DNA for the CDR3 is TGTGCCAGCAGGCCAACAGGGGCCCTCTTAGGCGAGCAGTACTTC. It yields the protein CASRPTGALLGEQYF.

This clone came up a few times. The chain is built from TRBV7-2 and TRBJ2-5; D is perhaps TRBD2 (5 bases). The germline V gene encodes CDR1 SGHTA and CDR2 FQGNSA. Trimming shortened V by 3 bases and J by 4 bases, and 6 bases separated the two germline ends. CDR3 size: 12 residues. Here the CDR3 DNA reads TGTGCCAGCAGCTTCAGCGGAGAGACCCAGTACTTC. Its translation is CASSFSGETQYF.

The CDR3 DNA is TGTGCCAGCAGGCCGGGACAGGGATCCTACAATGAGCAGTTCTTC. This codes for CASRPGQGSYNEQFF. This chain links TRBV6-6 with TRBJ2-1, with TRBD1 identical over 9 bases. V dropped 6 bases and J dropped 1; count of bases not matched to a gene: 4. Per the germline V gene, CDR1 is MNHNY and CDR2 is SVGAGI (reference sequence). The CDR3 has 15 residues.

The CDR3 spells CASSSRDRDYNEQFF. The DNA of the CDR3 is TGTGCCAGCAGCTCCCGGGACAGGGATTACAATGAGCAGTTCTTC. The chain uses TRBV14 and TRBJ2-1, with 9 positions matching TRBD1. The CDR3 runs to 15 residues. CDR1 and CDR2 from the germline V gene are SGHDN and FVKESK. The junction had 6 bases not matched to a gene; V was cut back by 5 bases and J by 4 bases.

This clone was detected only a few times. The rearrangement uses TRBV10-2 and TRBJ1-2, with TRBD1 matching over 8 bases. J lost 3 bases, V lost 0 bases, and 6 bases had no gene match. There are 16 residues in the CDR3. Germline CDR1 WSHSY, CDR2 SAAADI. CDR3 DNA sequence: TGCGCCAGCAGTGAGTCAGGACAGGGTAGGCACTATGGCTACACCTTC. This translates into CASSESGQGRHYGYTF.

The V gene is TRBV5-6, the J gene TRBJ1-2; 8 bases line up with TRBD1. CDR3 size: 16 residues. Losses at the gene ends were 2 bases for V and 0 bases for J; bases not matched to a gene: 6. Germline V CDR1 and CDR2: SGHDT, YYEEEE. CDR3 nucleotides: TGTGCCAGCAGCTTCCGAACAGGGGGAACTAACTATGGCTACACCTTC. It specifies CASSFRTGGTNYGYTF.

V usage is TRBV19 and J usage is TRBJ1-1; D may be TRBD1 (6 bases). Germline-derived CDR1 and CDR2 are LNHDA and SQIVND (reference sequence). Trimming took off 6 bases at V and 5 bases at J, with 13 bases between the two ends. The CDR3 is made up of 13 amino acids. CDR3 residues: CASRQGWGTEAFF. Here the CDR3 DNA reads TGTGCCAGTAGACAGGGATGGGGAACTGAAGCTTTCTTT.

This clone was observed a handful of times. The chain joins TRBV5-1 to TRBJ1-3; the match to TRBD1 covers 10 bases. Germline CDR1 reads SGHRS; CDR2 reads YFSETQ. The trim removed 4 bases at V and 2 bases at J, leaving 9 bases unmatched. The CDR3 spans 17 residues. The CDR3 is CASSAGDRGRAGNTIYF. The CDR3 bases are TGCGCCAGCAGCGCGGGGGACAGGGGAAGAGCTGGAAACACCATATATTTT.

The chain has TRBV14 and TRBJ1-6, with D maybe TRBD1 (6 bases). The germline gives CDR1 SGHDN, CDR2 FVKESK. This CDR3 spans 14 amino acids. V was pared by 5 bases and J by 9 bases, with 14 bases between. This CDR3 reads CASSSTGWGSPLHF. Here the CDR3 DNA reads TGTGCCAGCAGCTCAACAGGGTGGGGTTCACCCCTCCACTTT.

The rearrangement joins TRBV2 to TRBJ1-2, with 8 positions matching TRBD1. Germline assignment: CDR1 SNHLY and CDR2 FYNNEI. This CDR3 has 16 residues. The ends lost 6 bases at V and 5 bases at J; junction bases unmatched: 14. CDR3 sequence: CASSQLGQGIGYGYTF. Written as DNA, the CDR3 is TGTGCCAGCAGCCAACTCGGACAGGGAATTGGGTATGGCTACACCTTC.

The V and J genes are TRBV6-6 and TRBJ2-1; D perhaps matches TRBD2 (5 bases). Trimming removed 7 bases from V and 9 bases from J, with 19 bases in between. The length of the CDR3 is 14 residues. Germline lookup yields CDR1 MNHNY and CDR2 SVGAGI (reference sequence). CDR3: CASTIGEGHGEQFF. CDR3 coding DNA: TGTGCCAGCACCATTGGAGAGGGTCATGGTGAGCAGTTCTTC.

Comments on this clone: Other DNA sequences within the sample encode an identical CDR3. The chain joins TRBV19 to TRBJ2-1; 9 nucleotides agree with TRBD1. The CDR3 runs to 15 residues. The V gene end was trimmed by 3 bases and the J gene end by 1 base; junction bases not matched to a gene: 1. Germline V gives CDR1 LNHDA, CDR2 SQIVND (reference sequence). The CDR3 DNA reads as TGTGCCAGTAGTATTGGACAGGGGTCCTACAATGAGCAGTTCTTC. This encodes CASSIGQGSYNEQFF.

In its sample, this clone was seen a few times. The chain uses TRBV6-1 and TRBJ1-1; D is uncertain. The germline gives CDR1 MNHNS, CDR2 SASEGT. V gave up 0 bases and J gave up 3 bases, with 8 bases separating them. The CDR3 length is 14 residues. The DNA for the CDR3 is TGTGCCAGCAGTGAAGCGGGAGGGTACACTGAAGCTTTCTTT. Amino acids: CASSEAGGYTEAFF.

The chain is built from TRBV12-5 and TRBJ1-6, with TRBD1 as a possible D gene (5 bases). V lost 2 bases and J 6 bases, leaving 14 bases between the germline ends. CDR3 length equals 16 residues. Germline CDR1 LGHNT, CDR2 FRNRAP. This CDR3 is CASGLLSGKGNSPLHF. CDR3 coding DNA: TGTGCTAGTGGTTTGTTATCAGGGAAAGGTAATTCACCCCTCCACTTT.

This clone appeared a few times. This chain connects TRBV9 to TRBJ1-4, with D perhaps TRBD1 (5 bases). V lost 3 bases and J lost 5, with 8 bases in between. CDR3 length: 13 residues. Germline assignment: CDR1 SGDLS and CDR2 YYNGEE. CDR3 sequence: CASSGTNNEKLFF. Here the CDR3 DNA reads TGTGCCAGCAGCGGGACAAACAATGAAAAACTGTTTTTT.

This clone occurred a few times. The rearrangement links TRBV18 to TRBJ2-5, with D uncertain. Trimming took 5 bases from V and 3 from J, leaving 13 bases between them. The germline gives CDR1 KGHSH, CDR2 LQKENI. The CDR3 is made up of 14 amino acids. The CDR3: CASSDEVAEETQYF. CDR3 DNA sequence: TGTGCCAGCTCAGATGAGGTGGCAGAAGAGACCCAGTACTTC.

This rearrangement joins TRBV6-5 to TRBJ2-1, with TRBD1 matching over 9 bases. There are 15 residues in the CDR3. The V segment lost 6 bases and the J segment 8 bases; nucleotides outside the gene matches: 11. CDR1 and CDR2 from the germline V gene are MNHEY and SVGAGI. CDR3 amino acids: CASREKRDREYEQFF. CDR3 nucleotides: TGTGCCAGCAGGGAGAAACGGGACAGGGAATATGAGCAGTTCTTC.

This clone was observed a few times. The chain joins TRBV6-5 to TRBJ1-4; 7 nucleotides match TRBD1. Germline-derived CDR1 and CDR2 are MNHEY and SVGAGI. This CDR3 spans 14 amino acids. V shed 6 bases, J shed 4 bases, and the junction held 5 bases outside the gene matches. In DNA form, the CDR3 reads TGTGCCAGCAGGAGGGGACAGAATAATGAAAAACTGTTTTTT. Translated, it gives CASRRGQNNEKLFF.